This entry features one T cell receptor (beta chain) sequence. Its antigen is not known. The repertoire was sequenced with immunoSEQ multiplex PCR; TCRdb's copy has only in-frame clones and lacks some. The table shows about 79,000 clones, with about 84% occurring only once. The data are from a study of T cell responses to AZD1222 COVID-19 vaccine. About the study: Investigators merged groups given second doses at roughly 4 or roughly 12 weeks. General study results and limits: Spike-specific TCR breadth rose after two AZD1222 doses, and depth rose as well. Repertoire sampling occurred only after the peak T cell response.

Germline V gene lookup returns CDR1 SGHNT and CDR2 YYREEE (reference sequence). V lost 4 bases, J lost 7 bases, and 15 bases lay in between. The CDR3 runs to 14 residues. The rearrangement joins TRBV5-4 to TRBJ1-5; possibly TRBD1 for D (6 bases). The TCR was taken from an adult in good health. The specimen comprised peripheral blood, sampled on day 0 of AZD1222 vaccination. The CDR3 loop is CASSETGSRQPQHF. The DNA of the CDR3 is TGTGCCAGCAGCGAAACAGGGAGCCGGCAGCCCCAGCATTTT.